This TCR beta chain comes out of a study of regulatory T cells in long-lasting Graves disease. Time point here: newly diagnosed GD, antithyroid drugs for less than 3 months. PBMC RNA served as the TCR library source. This clonotype has ten or more counts. Arm-PCR of CDR3 regions with iRepertoire HTBI primers generated TCR beta libraries. A single record per CDR3 protein comes from TCRdb applying MiXCR to the multiplex PCR reads. Of 410,000 or so distinct CDR3 sequences detected, 15% appear once; the ten largest clones hold approximately 16%. The CDR3 is 14 amino acids. Trimming at V came to 5 bases and at J to 5 bases, leaving 7 bases not matched to a gene. CDR1 KGHDR and CDR2 SFDVKD come from the germline V gene. This same sample was also taken into another study, of T cells in Graves' hyperthyroidism and ophthalmopathy.

The specimen was peripheral blood mononuclear cells (PBMCs), collected at new diagnosis, from a patient treated with antithyroid drugs. This chain links TRBV24-1 with TRBJ1-2; 7 positions agree with TRBD1. The TCR was taken from a woman younger than 45 with Graves disease. The CDR3 spells CATSARDSSYGYTF. The CDR3 region has the DNA TGTGCCACCAGTGCCCGGGACAGCAGTTATGGCTACACCTTC.